This T cell receptor (beta chain) was profiled in a study of blood T cell repertoires in COVID-19. The wider study: Samples came from the United States, Italy and Spain, spanning acute and convalescent COVID-19. In each case, the material was cDNA or gDNA derived from T cells, B-cell-depleted T cells, or PBMCs.

Cohort assignment relied on participant-reported clinical history. Only in-frame clones appear in the TCRdb table, and some are missing; sequencing was by immunoSEQ multiplex PCR. The sample lists 200,000 to 250,000 clones, roughly 77% seen once, with about 10% in the top ten. Per the germline V gene, CDR1 is MNHNS and CDR2 is SASEGT. V was pared by 1 base and J by 7 bases, with 8 bases between. The CDR3 contains 13 residues. This receptor was taken from a man in his forties who had recovered from COVID-19. The chain has TRBV6-1 and TRBJ1-5; D unclear. The specimen sequenced was PBMCs or T cells enriched from blood (not recorded which). The chain's CDR3 is CASSEVSGQPQHF. In DNA form, the CDR3 reads TGTGCCAGCAGTGAAGTCAGCGGGCAGCCCCAGCATTTT.